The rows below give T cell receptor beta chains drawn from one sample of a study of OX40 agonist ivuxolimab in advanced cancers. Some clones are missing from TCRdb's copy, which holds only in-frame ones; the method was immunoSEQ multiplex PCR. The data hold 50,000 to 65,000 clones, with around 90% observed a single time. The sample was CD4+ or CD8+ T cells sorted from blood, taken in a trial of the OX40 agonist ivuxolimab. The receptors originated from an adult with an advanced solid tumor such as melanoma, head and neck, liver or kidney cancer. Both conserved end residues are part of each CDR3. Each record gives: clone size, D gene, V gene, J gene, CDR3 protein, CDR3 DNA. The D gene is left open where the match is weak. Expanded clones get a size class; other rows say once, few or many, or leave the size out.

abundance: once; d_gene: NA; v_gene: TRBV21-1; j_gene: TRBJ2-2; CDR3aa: CASGGGGPYTGELFF; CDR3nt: TGTGCCAGCGGTGGGGGAGGGCCATACACCGGGGAGCTGTTTTTT
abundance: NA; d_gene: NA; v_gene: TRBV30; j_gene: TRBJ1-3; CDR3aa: CAWSVDSVPTSGNTIYF; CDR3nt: TGTGCCTGGAGTGTCGACAGCGTCCCGACCTCTGGAAACACCATATATTTT
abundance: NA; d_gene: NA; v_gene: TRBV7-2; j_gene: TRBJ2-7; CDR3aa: CASSLALGYYEQYF; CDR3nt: TGTGCCAGCAGCTTAGCGCTCGGCTACTACGAGCAGTACTTC
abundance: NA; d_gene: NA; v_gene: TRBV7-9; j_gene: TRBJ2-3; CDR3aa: CASSLFGERSDTQYF; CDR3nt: TGTGCCAGCAGCCTATTTGGGGAAAGATCAGATACGCAGTATTTT
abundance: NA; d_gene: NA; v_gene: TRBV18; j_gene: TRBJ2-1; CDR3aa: CASSAGGTGRYEQFF; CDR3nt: TGTGCCAGCTCAGCAGGGGGAACGGGGAGGTATGAGCAGTTCTTC
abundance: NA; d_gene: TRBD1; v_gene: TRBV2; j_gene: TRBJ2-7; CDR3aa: CASSGDRALEQYF; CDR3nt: TGTGCCAGCAGTGGGGACAGGGCCCTGGAGCAGTACTTC
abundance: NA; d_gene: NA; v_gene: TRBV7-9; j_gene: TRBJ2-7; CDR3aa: CASSPDYSYEQYF; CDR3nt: TGTGCCAGCAGCCCGGACTACTCCTACGAGCAGTACTTC
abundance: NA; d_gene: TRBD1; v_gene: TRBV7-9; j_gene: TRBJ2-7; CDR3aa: CASSTGQGTYEQYF; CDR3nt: TGTGCCAGCAGCACCGGACAGGGCACCTACGAGCAGTACTTC
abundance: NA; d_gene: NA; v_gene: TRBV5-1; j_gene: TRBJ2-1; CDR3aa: CASSFGFSEQFF; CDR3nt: TGCGCCAGCAGCTTTGGGTTTTCCGAGCAGTTCTTC
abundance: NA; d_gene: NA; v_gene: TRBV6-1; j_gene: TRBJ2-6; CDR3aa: CASSGQAYLSGANVLTF; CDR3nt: TGTGCCAGCAGTGGACAGGCCTATCTCTCTGGGGCCAACGTCCTGACTTTC
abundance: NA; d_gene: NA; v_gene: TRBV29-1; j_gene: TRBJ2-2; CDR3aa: CSVLGQKNTGELFF; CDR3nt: TGCAGCGTGCTGGGTCAGAAAAACACCGGGGAGCTGTTTTTT
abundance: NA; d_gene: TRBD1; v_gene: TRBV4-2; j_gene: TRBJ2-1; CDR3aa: CASSQPGQGVKGGFNEQFF; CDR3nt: TGTGCCAGCAGCCAGCCGGGACAGGGGGTCAAGGGAGGGTTTAATGAGCAGTTCTTC
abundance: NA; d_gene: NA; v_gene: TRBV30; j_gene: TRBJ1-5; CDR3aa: CAWRGESNQPQHF; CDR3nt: TGTGCCTGGAGGGGTGAGAGCAATCAGCCCCAGCATTTT
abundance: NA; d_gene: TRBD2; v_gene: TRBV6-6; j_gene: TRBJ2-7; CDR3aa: CASSPLATYYEQYF; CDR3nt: TGTGCCAGCAGCCCACTAGCGACTTACTACGAGCAGTACTTC
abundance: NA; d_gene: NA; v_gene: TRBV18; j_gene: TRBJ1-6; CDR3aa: CASSPWAGPQNSPLHF; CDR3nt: TGTGCCAGCTCACCTTGGGCGGGACCCCAAAATTCACCCCTCCACTTT
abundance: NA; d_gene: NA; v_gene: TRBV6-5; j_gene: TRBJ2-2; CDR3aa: CASRDPNTGELFF; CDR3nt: TGTGCCAGCCGGGATCCGAACACCGGGGAGCTGTTTTTT
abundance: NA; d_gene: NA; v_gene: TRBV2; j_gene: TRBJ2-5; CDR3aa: CASSRREETQYF; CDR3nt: TGTGCCAGCAGTCGCAGGGAAGAGACCCAGTACTTC
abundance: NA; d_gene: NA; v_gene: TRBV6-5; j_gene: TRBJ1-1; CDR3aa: CASRARQAGTEAFF; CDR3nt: TGTGCCAGCAGAGCCAGACAGGCTGGGACTGAAGCTTTCTTT
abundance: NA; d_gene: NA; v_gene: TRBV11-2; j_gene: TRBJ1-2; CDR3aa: CASSPFLTGNYGYTF; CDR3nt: TGTGCCAGCAGCCCCTTTCTCACAGGGAACTATGGCTACACCTTC
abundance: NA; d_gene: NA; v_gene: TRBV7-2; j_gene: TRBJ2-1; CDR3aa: CASSLEASGRVLDNEQFF; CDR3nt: TGTGCCAGCAGCTTAGAGGCTTCCGGCAGGGTGTTAGACAATGAGCAGTTCTTC
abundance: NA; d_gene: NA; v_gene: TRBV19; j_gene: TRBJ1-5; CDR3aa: CASSSGTGRSNQPQHF; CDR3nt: TGTGCCAGTAGTTCCGGGACCGGACGAAGCAATCAGCCCCAGCATTTT
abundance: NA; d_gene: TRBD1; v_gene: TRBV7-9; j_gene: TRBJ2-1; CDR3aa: CASTYTDRGGKFF; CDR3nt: TGTGCCAGCACCTACACGGACAGGGGGGGGAAGTTCTTC
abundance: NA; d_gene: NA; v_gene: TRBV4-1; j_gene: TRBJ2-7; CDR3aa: CASSHDLDRPYEQYF; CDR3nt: TGCGCCAGCAGCCACGATCTGGACAGACCCTACGAGCAGTACTTC
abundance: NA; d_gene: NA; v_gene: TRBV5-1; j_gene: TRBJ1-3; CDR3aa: CASSPGGGNTIYF; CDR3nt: TGCGCCAGCAGCCCGGGGGGTGGAAACACCATATATTTT
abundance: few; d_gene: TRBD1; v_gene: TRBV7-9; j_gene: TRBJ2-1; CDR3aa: CASSRQQGYNEQFF; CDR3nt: TGTGCCAGCAGCCGTCAACAGGGGTACAATGAGCAGTTCTTC
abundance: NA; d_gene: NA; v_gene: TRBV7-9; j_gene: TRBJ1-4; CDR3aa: CASNSYGGTNEKLFF; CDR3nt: TGTGCCAGCAACTCTTACGGGGGAACTAATGAAAAACTGTTTTTT
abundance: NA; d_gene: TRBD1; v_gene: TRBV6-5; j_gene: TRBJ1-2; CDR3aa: CVSRANRGPNYGYTF; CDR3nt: TGTGTCAGCAGGGCTAACAGGGGCCCTAACTATGGCTACACCTTC
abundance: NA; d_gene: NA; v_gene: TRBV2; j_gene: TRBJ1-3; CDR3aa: CASSEQGSGNTIYF; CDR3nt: TGTGCCAGCAGTGAACAGGGCTCTGGAAACACCATATATTTT
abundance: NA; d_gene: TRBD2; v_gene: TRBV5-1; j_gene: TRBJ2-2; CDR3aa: CASSGGGLAGANTGELFF; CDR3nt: TGCGCCAGCAGCGGAGGAGGACTAGCGGGAGCGAACACCGGGGAGCTGTTTTTT
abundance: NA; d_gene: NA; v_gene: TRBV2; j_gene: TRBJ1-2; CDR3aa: CASSERHNYGYTF; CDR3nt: TGTGCCAGCAGTGAACGGCATAACTATGGCTACACCTTC
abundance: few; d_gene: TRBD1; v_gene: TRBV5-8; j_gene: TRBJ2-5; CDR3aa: CASSTGQGGETQYF; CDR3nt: TGTGCCAGCAGCACCGGACAGGGTGGAGAGACCCAGTACTTC
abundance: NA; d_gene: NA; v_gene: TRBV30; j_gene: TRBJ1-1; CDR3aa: CAWSAGGAFVAFF; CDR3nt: TGTGCCTGGAGCGCCGGGGGCGCATTCGTAGCTTTCTTT
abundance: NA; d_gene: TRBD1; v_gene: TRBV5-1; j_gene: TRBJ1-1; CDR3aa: CASSEQPGQGYGSEAFF; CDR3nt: TGCGCCAGCAGCGAACAACCGGGACAGGGATACGGGAGTGAAGCTTTCTTT
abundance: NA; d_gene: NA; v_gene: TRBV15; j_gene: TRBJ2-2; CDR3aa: CATSRDFGGRGTGELFF; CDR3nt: TGTGCCACCAGCAGAGATTTTGGAGGGAGAGGGACCGGGGAGCTGTTTTTT
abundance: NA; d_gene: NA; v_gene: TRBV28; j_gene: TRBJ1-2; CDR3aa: CASSLTAWWGARGYTF; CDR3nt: TGTGCCAGCAGTTTAACCGCCTGGTGGGGGGCACGGGGCTACACCTTC
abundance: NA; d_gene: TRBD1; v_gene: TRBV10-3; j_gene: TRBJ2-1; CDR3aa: CAISGPGQGINEQFF; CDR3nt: TGTGCCATCAGTGGTCCGGGACAGGGTATTAATGAGCAGTTCTTC
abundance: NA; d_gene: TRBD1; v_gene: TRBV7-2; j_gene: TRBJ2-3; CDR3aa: CASSYSGQGTDTQYF; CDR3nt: TGTGCCAGCAGCTACTCGGGACAGGGCACAGATACGCAGTATTTT
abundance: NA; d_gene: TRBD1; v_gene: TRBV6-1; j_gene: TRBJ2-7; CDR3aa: CASSPFQDRDEQYF; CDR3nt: TGTGCCAGCAGTCCCTTTCAGGACAGGGACGAGCAGTACTTC